This T cell receptor (beta chain) stems from a study of T cells in Graves' hyperthyroidism and ophthalmopathy. Study-wide points: Most thyroid-expanded clonotypes above 0.001 were also found in blood. The model's output predicted ophthalmopathy at a median of roughly seven months prior to onset.

Amplification of TCR beta CDR3 regions was performed using RNA transcripts as template. The TCR CDR3 was amplified in a first-round RT-PCR using the HTBI primer set. Each CDR3 protein is one row after TCRdb ran MiXCR on the multiplex PCR reads. The profile covers 540,000 or so distinct CDR3 sequences, with more than 45% appearing a single time and under 20% taken by the ten largest. In regard to this clonotype: The antigen remains undetermined.

The receptor's source is an adult woman with Graves' disease, either hyperthyroidism or ophthalmopathy (not recorded which). Sequencing input: peripheral blood or thyroid tissue (not recorded which).

CDR3 DNA: TGTGCCAGCAGCGTAGAGGTAGCGGGACCCTACGAGCAGTACTTC. It translates to CASSVEVAGPYEQYF. The chain has TRBV9 and TRBJ2-7; 8 positions agree with TRBD2. The CDR3 spans 15 residues. J lost 2 bases, V lost 0 bases, and 4 bases had no gene match. Germline V gene lookup returns CDR1 SGDLS and CDR2 YYNGEE.